Below, one TCR beta chain is given with its context. Its specificity is not known. Profiling relied on immunoSEQ multiplex PCR, and the TCRdb table lists in-frame clones only, not all of them. The sample shows about 120,000 clones, about 93% of them seen only once. This sample stems from a study of graft-versus-host responses after intestinal transplantation. Study overall: Recipients received multivisceral, liver-intestinal, or isolated intestinal transplants.

The CDR3 is 15 amino acids. Unmatched junction bases numbered 9, after V lost 5 bases and J lost 5 bases. CDR1 and CDR2 (germline): SGHTA, FQGNSA. Study-level results: The recipient marrow held GvH clones, and some of them showed up first in ileum or blood.

Source: unstimulated CD4+ T cells sorted from spleen or lymph node cells, taken before intestinal transplant. The rearrangement joins TRBV7-2 to TRBJ2-7; 10 positions match TRBD2. This receptor was taken from a human donor who received an intestinal transplant. In DNA form, the CDR3 reads TGTGCCAGCAGCGTCAGAGGACTAGCGGACGACGAGCAGTACTTC. Translation gives CASSVRGLADDEQYF.